This entry concerns a single T cell receptor beta chain. The ends were cut back, 5 bases at V and 8 bases at J, with 12 bases in the middle. CDR3 length: 11 residues. The V gene's germline CDR1 is DFQATT and CDR2 SNEGSKA (reference sequence). The data were taken from a study of PD-L1 blockade in urothelial cancer. Study background: Bladder-origin urothelial cancer in males covered twenty-five of 29 patients. At 3 weeks (second dose) and 6 weeks after starting treatment, blood was analyzed. There were a median of around 140,000 T cells in blood samples.

The assay was immunoSEQ multiplex PCR, and TCRdb's table has in-frame clones only and misses some. Among some 79,000 clones listed, 82% were seen once. The sequence came from a man aged 70 or older with urothelial cancer. The sample consisted of PBMCs, taken around atezolizumab (anti-PD-L1) treatment. The rearrangement links TRBV20-1 to TRBJ1-1, with D hard to call. The chain's CDR3 is CSASSGFEAFF. CDR3 bases: TGCAGTGCTTCGTCGGGGTTCGAAGCTTTCTTT.